This TCR beta chain was recorded in a study of blood T cell repertoires in COVID-19 (dated by TCRdb to 2019 to 2021). Notes on the research overall: The collaborator samples originated in the United States, Italy and Spain and spanned the acute and convalescent phases of COVID-19. The material from the prospective study consisted of cDNA or gDNA derived from T cells, B-cell-depleted T cells, or PBMCs. Deeply sampled blood TCRbeta repertoires from subjects exposed to, actively infected with, or recovered from COVID-19 were included in the dataset. The repertoires were released in a freely available public database meant as a resource for research on the immune response to SARS-CoV-2. Samples came from the ongoing ImmuneRACE study (first 160 participants) plus 1,254 subjects from 6 global collaborators. Nearly every sample came with metadata listing a de-identified subject ID, COVID-19 status, age in years and sex. HLA class I and class II types, where available, came from metadata supplied by the sample provider rather than from assay-based typing. On the study overall, not on this receptor specifically: How much clinical and demographic metadata was included differed by source and by participant, and the metadata was provided uncurated.

The immunoSEQ Assay, a bias-controlled multiplex PCR, was used to amplify TCRbeta CDR3 regions from genomic DNA. Regarding the original processing steps: Nucleated cell counts per sample were estimated from amplification of reference gene primers within the assay. Sequence reads were collapsed and filtered to measure the absolute abundance of every unique TCRbeta CDR3 rearrangement. Productive Simpson clonality was computed per sample as the square root of Simpson's diversity index over productive rearrangements. TCRdb stores this immuneACCESS table with in-frame sequences only. Part of the clones is absent; in the studies checked, under half of the shortfall reflects unresolved V genes, and no reason is known for the rest. That table gives V, J and clone size, and the DNA gave D and trimming. The sample data list approximately 210,000 clones, and under 90% of these were observed just once. The leading ten clones occupy around 20% of the sample.

Whole blood was collected in K2EDTA tubes by collaborating institutions according to the institutions' own protocols. Collaborator samples were shipped for TCRbeta analysis as frozen whole blood, isolated PBMCs, or DNA extracted from either sample type. CDR1 SNHLY and CDR2 FYNNEI are derived from the germline V gene. The CDR3 starts with the cysteine, ends with the phenylalanine, and has 17 residues. Left in the record is the CDR3 DNA by itself, 51 bases read in frame from the first base. Trimming costs V 6 bases and J 4 bases, and their ends lie 22 bases apart. As for this clone: It lacks a known antigen. No base-level quality is on record; no much larger clone is a single base apart.

The V and J genes are TRBV2 and TRBJ1-3; the D gene is not confidently resolved. The specimen was peripheral blood. The TCR sequence derives from a man aged 30 to 39 with active or convalescent COVID-19. The CDR3 amino acid sequence is: CASSGFSPFEPGNTIYF. The nucleotide sequence reads TGTGCCAGCAGCGGGTTTTCTCCGTTTGAGCCCGGAAACACCATATATTTT.